These 15 T cell receptor beta chains were sequenced from one sample in a study of regulatory T cells in long-lasting Graves disease. Noted time point: persistent/refractory GD, antithyroid drugs over 5 years with positive TRAb. Extracted RNA from PBMCs served as the source of the TCR library. Researchers made TCR beta libraries by using iRepertoire HTBI primers and running Arm-PCR on CDR3 regions. TCRdb recomputed calls from the multiplex PCR reads with MiXCR, one row per CDR3 protein. The data contain more than 300,000 distinct CDR3 sequences, roughly 25% of them singletons. The sample was peripheral blood mononuclear cells (PBMCs), taken when the disease was refractory, from a patient treated with antithyroid drugs. Receptors originate from a woman aged 40 to 50 with Graves disease.

Points on this clonotype: This sequence may be a read error, since a much larger clone differs from it by one base. The V call is TRBV7-9, the J call TRBJ2-7, with D perhaps matching TRBD1 (6 bases). Germline CDR1 SEHNR, CDR2 FQNEAQ (reference sequence). This CDR3 is 15 amino acids long. CDR3 residues: CASSPPWTEPYERYF. The CDR3 DNA reads TGTGCCAGCAGCCCACCCTGGACAGAGCCCTACGAGCGGTACTTC.

The table lists this clonotype with a few counts. The V gene is TRBV5-8, the J gene TRBJ1-4; 7 positions match TRBD1. CDR3 size: 16 residues. Looked up from germline, CDR1 is SGHTS and CDR2 is YDEGEE. The trim removed 4 bases at V and 6 bases at J, leaving 12 bases unmatched. CDR3 sequence: CASSHILRTGDEKLFF. Here the CDR3 DNA reads TGTGCCAGCAGCCACATTTTACGGACAGGCGATGAAAAACTGTTTTTT.

This clonotype was seen at least ten times. The rearrangement links TRBV7-9 to TRBJ2-7, with D possibly being TRBD1 (5 bases). The ends were cut back, 2 bases at V and 3 bases at J, with 8 bases in the middle. CDR1 SEHNR and CDR2 FQNEAQ come from the germline V gene (reference sequence). This CDR3 comprises 13 residues. The CDR3 DNA is TGTGCCAGCAGCTTAAGGGGAAACTACGAGCAGTACTTC. This encodes CASSLRGNYEQYF.

In this sample, this clonotype turned up a few times. The chain carries TRBV19 and TRBJ2-2; 7 bases fit TRBD2. With 6 bases clipped from V and 4 bases from J, the junction kept 11 bases outside the gene matches. This CDR3 comprises 16 residues. Germline CDR1 is LNHDA and CDR2 is SQIVND (reference sequence). CDR3: CASSPFAGVGTGELFF. CDR3 DNA: TGTGCCAGTAGCCCCTTTGCGGGGGTTGGCACCGGGGAGCTGTTTTTT.

This clonotype was counted many times. The V gene is TRBV2, the J gene TRBJ2-1, with 8 bases lining up with TRBD1. This CDR3 has 14 residues. Germline loops: CDR1 SNHLY, CDR2 FYNNEI. The V gene end was trimmed by 3 bases and the J gene end by 8 bases; junction bases not matched to a gene: 6. CDR3: CASSDGQGQDEQFF. DNA for the CDR3: TGTGCCAGCAGTGACGGACAGGGACAGGATGAGCAGTTCTTC.

The genes are TRBV28 and TRBJ2-5; D may match TRBD1 or TRBD2 (6 bases each). This CDR3 spans 14 amino acids. Germline loops: CDR1 MDHEN, CDR2 SYDVKM. V shed 6 bases and J shed 5 bases, with 16 bases lying between them. CDR3 in amino acids: CASSEGRGRETQYF. The CDR3 nucleotides are TGTGCCAGCAGCGAAGGCCGGGGGCGGGAGACCCAGTACTTC. Full variable domain (outside the CDR3, taken from reference TRBV28 and TRBJ2-5): DVKVTQSSRYLVKRTGEKVFLECVQDMDHENMFWYRQDPGLGLRLIYFSYDVKMKEKGDIPEGYSVSREKKERFSLILESASTNQTSMYLCASSEGRGRETQYFGPGTRLLVL.

This sequence joins TRBV7-2 and TRBJ1-3; D is perhaps TRBD1 (5 bases). V dropped 5 bases and J dropped 2 bases, with 16 bases sitting between them. Germline-derived CDR1 and CDR2 are SGHTA and FQGNSA. CDR3 size: 16 residues. CDR3 sequence (DNA): TGTGCCAGCAGCCTATTAGGGGTTCGGACTGGAAACACCATATATTTT. It encodes CASSLLGVRTGNTIYF.

The V and J genes are TRBV27 and TRBJ1-1; 7 nucleotides line up with TRBD1. After removal of 4 bases from V and 0 bases from J, the junction contained 11 bases not matched to a gene. The germline gives CDR1 MNHEY, CDR2 SMNVEV (reference sequence). CDR3 length: 17 amino acids. In DNA, the CDR3 is TGTGCCAGCAGTTCTTTATTGGGACAGCGCATGAACACTGAAGCTTTCTTT. Translation: CASSSLLGQRMNTEAFF.

This clonotype was detected only once. The chain combines TRBV2 with TRBJ2-1; 12 nucleotides match TRBD2. Germline assignment: CDR1 SNHLY and CDR2 FYNNEI. V trimming: 6 bases; J trimming: 9 bases; junction bases outside the gene matches: 9. The CDR3 spans 15 residues. CDR3 sequence: CASSPRLAGVSEQFF. In DNA form, the CDR3 reads TGTGCCAGCAGCCCCCGACTAGCGGGAGTTAGTGAGCAGTTCTTC.

A few counts support this clonotype. The rearrangement links TRBV10-3 to TRBJ2-2; D remains unclear. CDR1 and CDR2 from the germline V gene are ENHRY and SYGVKD. V lost 0 bases and J 1 base, leaving 3 bases between the germline ends. The CDR3 runs 14 residues. CDR3: CAISESENTGELFF. CDR3 DNA: TGTGCCATCAGTGAGTCCGAGAACACCGGGGAGCTGTTTTTT.

This clonotype has more than one count but fewer than ten. The genes are TRBV29-1 and TRBJ2-7; TRBD2 might be the D (7 bases). This CDR3 spans 13 amino acids. Trimming stripped 7 bases from V and 0 bases from J, with 13 bases between. Germline values: CDR1 SQVTM, CDR2 ANQGSEA. The CDR3 loop is CSGRGGSSYEQYF. Written as DNA, the CDR3 is TGCAGCGGGAGGGGGGGGAGCTCCTACGAGCAGTACTTC.

This clonotype was recorded at least ten times. This CDR3 reads CASSPGGKYEQYF. The DNA of the CDR3 is TGTGCCAGCAGTCCAGGGGGCAAATACGAGCAGTACTTC. J is TRBJ2-7 and V is TRBV6-1; 8 positions agree with TRBD1. Germline lookup yields CDR1 MNHNS and CDR2 SASEGT. V shed 5 bases, J shed 4 bases, and the junction held 4 bases outside the gene matches. This CDR3 has 13 amino acids.

In its sample, this clonotype was seen many times. This sequence joins TRBV7-9 and TRBJ1-2; 7 nucleotides line up with TRBD1. The CDR3 loop spans 15 amino acids. Germline trimming cut 2 bases from V and 1 base from J; bases unmatched to any gene: 4. Germline V gene lookup returns CDR1 SEHNR and CDR2 FQNEAQ (reference sequence). CDR3 coding DNA: TGTGCCAGCAGCTTACAACAGGGGATTAACTATGGCTACACCTTC. Protein product: CASSLQQGINYGYTF.

This clonotype has just a few counts. The CDR3 DNA is TGCGCCAGCAGCCCGGGACTAGCGGGAAACCAAGAGACCCAGTACTTC. Translation gives CASSPGLAGNQETQYF. V is TRBV5-1 and J is TRBJ2-5; 13 positions match TRBD2. CDR3 length equals 16 residues. The germline V gene encodes CDR1 SGHRS and CDR2 YFSETQ. J was trimmed by 0 bases and V by 4 bases; bases with no gene match: 3.

The V call is TRBV15, the J call TRBJ1-1; a weak D match, TRBD1 (6 bases). V was pared by 5 bases and J by 4 bases, with 17 bases between. The CDR3 runs 15 residues. Germline V gene sequence: CDR1 LNHNV, CDR2 YYDKDF (reference sequence). Written as DNA, the CDR3 is TGTGCCACCAGCGAGGGGGGTGCCCGTGGCACTGAAGCTTTCTTT. It codes for CATSEGGARGTEAFF.